The rows below give T cell receptor beta chains drawn from one sample of a study of response to subunit inactivated influenza vaccine. TCRdb re-called the RT-PCR reads with MiXCR, one entry per CDR3 protein. The profile shows over 150,000 distinct CDR3 sequences, under 13% of them singletons. The material was non-naive T cells sorted from PBMCs, obtained more than 35 days after vaccination. The receptors were sampled from a man between 50 and 59 years old who received an inactivated influenza vaccine. The CDR3 runs from the conserved cysteine through the conserved F or W. D genes are given only for firm matches. Only some rows state a clone size, as once, few, many or a class for expanded clones.

abundance	d_gene	j_gene	v_gene	CDR3aa
NA	TRBD2	TRBJ2-5	TRBV2	CASVRSASGLQETQYF
NA	NA	TRBJ1-1	TRBV6-2/TRBV6-3	CASSFFQATEAFF
NA	NA	TRBJ2-3	TRBV7-9	CASSSEIGGRGDTQYF
NA	TRBD1	TRBJ1-1	TRBV20-1	CSASQGADTEAFF
few	NA	TRBJ1-1	TRBV4-1	CASSQATANTEAFF
many	TRBD1	TRBJ2-1	TRBV12-3/TRBV12-4	CASSRGQLSFNEQFF
NA	TRBD1	TRBJ1-4	TRBV28	CASSAGDSLAEKLFF
few	NA	TRBJ2-5	TRBV18	CASSPAGLGSKETQYF
NA	TRBD1	TRBJ1-1	TRBV5-1	CASSYRGDTEAFF
NA	NA	TRBJ1-6	TRBV4-3	CASSQEGTSNSPLHF
few	NA	TRBJ2-2	TRBV6-1	CASSRQALNTGELFF
many	NA	TRBJ2-5	TRBV6-5	CASSYSISGAQYF
few	TRBD1	TRBJ2-7	TRBV7-2	CASSAGTGYFTGEQYF
many	NA	TRBJ2-1	TRBV20-1	CSARVPSSFNEQFF
few	TRBD1	TRBJ2-7	TRBV10-1	CASSEGDRGYEQYF
few	NA	TRBJ2-4	TRBV28	CASSPSRANIQYF
many	NA	TRBJ2-7	TRBV5-1	CASSLEEAAASPGYEQYF
many	NA	TRBJ2-7	TRBV28	CASSFQGYSYEQYF
NA	NA	TRBJ2-7	TRBV12-3/TRBV12-4	CASSFAGSYEQYF
NA	NA	TRBJ2-1	TRBV20-1	CSAPPVGGVNEQFF
NA	NA	TRBJ2-7	TRBV5-5	CASSLGGQVEQYF
few	TRBD2	TRBJ2-3	TRBV24-1	CATSVSGGNTDTQYF
many	NA	TRBJ2-1	TRBV11-2	CASLSSFRVFF
few	NA	TRBJ1-6	TRBV28	CASRAYSPLHF
NA	TRBD2	TRBJ2-3	TRBV13	CASSRRTSGTDTQYF
NA	NA	TRBJ2-3	TRBV6-4	CASSDGGASTDTQYF
few	TRBD2	TRBJ2-1	TRBV10-3	CAISAPSSGGLNEQFF
few	NA	TRBJ2-2	TRBV20-1	CSARDYQGITGELFF
few	TRBD1	TRBJ2-1	TRBV4-1	CASSRTGQGYNEQFF
NA	NA	TRBJ2-7	TRBV7-2	CASSMSDRPYEQYF
many	NA	TRBJ2-1	TRBV5-5	CASSRGSGRNYNEQFF
few	NA	TRBJ2-4	TRBV7-2	CASSPQGNIQYF
many	NA	TRBJ2-1	TRBV29-1	CSVGHYNEQFF